The 10 T cell receptor beta chains in this list originate from one sample, sequenced in a study of T-cell reconstitution after alpha-beta-depleted transplantation in children. A library of TCRbeta sequences, prepared with unique molecular identifiers, was generated. Via MiXCR, TCRdb re-called the PCR reads, giving one row per CDR3 protein. This table has 700,000 to 850,000 distinct CDR3 sequences, approximately 15% appearing once. The sequencing used PBMCs, mostly from graft donor cells, collected 360 days after TCRalphabeta/CD19-depleted stem cell transplant. Receptors originate from a male patient aged 10-17 years who had a stem cell transplant for acute lymphoblastic leukemia, so the T cells may come from the graft donor.

V usage is TRBV25-1 and J usage is TRBJ2-2, with 8 positions matching TRBD2. Per the germline V gene, CDR1 is MGHDK and CDR2 is SYGVNS. Trimming at V came to 0 bases and at J to 10 bases, leaving 7 bases not matched to a gene. CDR3 size: 15 residues. The DNA of the CDR3 is TGTGCCAGCAGTGAATACGGGACTAGAGGACAGGAGCTGTTTTTT. Translating it yields CASSEYGTRGQELFF.

The sample holds many counts of this clonotype. The chain has TRBV18 and TRBJ1-1, with 8 positions matching TRBD1. The germline gives CDR1 KGHSH, CDR2 LQKENI. This CDR3 is 15 amino acids long. The trim removed 1 base at V and 5 bases at J, leaving 6 bases unmatched. CDR3: CASSPRGQGGTEAFF. CDR3 in DNA: TGTGCCAGCTCACCACGAGGACAGGGCGGGACTGAAGCTTTCTTT. The full variable domain, completed using reference TRBV18 and TRBJ1-1, is NAGVMQNPRHLVRRRGQEARLRCSPMKGHSHVYWYRQLPEEGLKFMVYLQKENIIDESGMPKERFSAEFPKEGPSILRIQQVVRGDSAAYFCASSPRGQGGTEAFFGQGTRLTVV.

This clonotype turned up a few times. This chain connects TRBV5-1 to TRBJ2-5, with 9 bases lining up with TRBD2. CDR1 is SGHRS, CDR2 YFSETQ, per germline. V lost 3 bases to trimming and J lost 5 bases; unmatched junction nucleotides: 8. This CDR3 has 15 residues. CDR3 region: CASSSGAGGVETQYF. The CDR3 DNA reads TGCGCCAGCAGCTCAGGAGCGGGAGGCGTGGAGACCCAGTACTTC.

In this sample, this clonotype turned up a few times. The V gene is TRBV29-1, the J gene TRBJ1-1; tentative D call: TRBD1 (6 bases). In germline, CDR1 is SQVTM, CDR2 ANQGSEA. This CDR3 has 18 amino acids. Trimming cost V 1 base and J 7 bases, with 28 bases left between them. This CDR3 reads CSVEGEVFRLADSFEAFF. DNA for the CDR3: TGCAGCGTTGAAGGAGAAGTCTTCCGACTCGCGGACAGTTTTGAAGCTTTCTTT.

The chain joins TRBV12-5 to TRBJ2-5; either TRBD1 or TRBD2 may supply D (5 bases each). This CDR3 spans 12 amino acids. V gave up 4 bases and J gave up 5 bases, with 8 bases separating them. Germline V gene lookup returns CDR1 LGHNT and CDR2 FRNRAP. The CDR3 region is CASGSGRETQYF. The CDR3 nucleotides read TGTGCTAGTGGTTCGGGGCGGGAGACCCAGTACTTC.

This clonotype was observed once. The chain recombines TRBV6-1 with TRBJ2-1; 10 nucleotides match TRBD2. The trim removed 8 bases at V and 7 bases at J, leaving 8 bases unmatched. The CDR3 length is 14 residues. Germline V gives CDR1 MNHNS, CDR2 SASEGT. The CDR3 here is CASGRLAGFNEQFF. As DNA, the CDR3 is TGTGCCAGCGGGAGACTAGCGGGTTTTAATGAGCAGTTCTTC.

In the case of this clonotype: The junction differs from germline at one of its ends, possibly a read error. The chain combines TRBV5-1 with TRBJ1-1, with 12 bases identical to TRBD1. The CDR3 is 15 residues long. CDR1 and CDR2 from the germline V gene are SGHRS and YFSETQ. CDR3 loop: CASGFPGTGGNEAFF. The CDR3 coding sequence is TGCGCCAGCGGCTTTCCCGGGACAGGGGGCAATGAAGCTTTCTTT.

This clonotype was recorded a few times. J is TRBJ2-7 and V is TRBV25-1; 12 bases agree with TRBD2. Germline V gene data show CDR1 as MGHDK and CDR2 as SYGVNS. V shed 4 bases and J 5 bases; nucleotides not matched to a gene: 6. The CDR3 extends over 15 amino acids. This CDR3 is CASSALAGGPHEQYF. For the CDR3, the DNA is TGTGCCAGCAGTGCGCTAGCGGGAGGGCCCCACGAGCAGTACTTC.

Comments on this clonotype: The conserved final phenylalanine or tryptophan is absent from the CDR3, which likely points to a read error. This chain links TRBV25-1 with TRBJ1-1; a possible D gene is TRBD1 (5 bases). The CDR3 sequence is 13 residues long. With 8 bases removed from V and 3 bases from J, the gap between germline ends came to 13 bases. Germline CDR1 reads MGHDK; CDR2 reads SYGVNS. This CDR3 is CASSAGDDTEAFC. CDR3 nucleotides: TGTGCCAGCTCGGCGGGGGACGACACTGAAGCTTTCTGT.

The J gene is TRBJ2-1, the V gene TRBV5-1; a possible D gene is TRBD1 (9 bases). Germline CDR1 and CDR2: SGHRS and YFSETQ. V dropped 4 bases and J dropped 6 bases, with 20 bases sitting between them. There are 16 residues in the CDR3. CDR3 nucleotides: TGCGCCAGCAGCCCGGGGGGGACAGGGTCGGGCAATGAGCAGTTCTTC. Amino acids: CASSPGGTGSGNEQFF.